This TCR beta chain was obtained from a study of T cells and Merkel cell carcinoma outcomes (dated by TCRdb to the early 2020s). At the level of the whole study: In patients with Merkel cell carcinoma, researchers looked at whether the T-cell repertoire of the tumor, along with T-cell density, could predict clinical outcome.

V and J lose 0 bases and 4 bases, and a span of 12 bases separates them. The germline V gene yields LGHNA for CDR1 and YNFKEQ for CDR2. The CDR3 numbers 15 residues from cysteine through phenylalanine. Solely the CDR3 DNA is kept, with 45 bases framed from the first base. The library came from the immunoSEQ multiplex PCR assay. TCRdb holds this immuneACCESS table with in-frame rearrangements only. Some clones are missing; in checked studies, unresolved V genes explain under half, and the rest has no known cause. This sample comprises approximately 15,000 clones, 85% to 90% of them detected only once. The ten largest clones represent about 7.9% of the sample. Samples were obtained from patients with Merkel cell carcinoma. Note on this clone: Its recognized antigen is unknown. The sample holds no much larger clone one base away, and base qualities are not on file.

Summary of the overall study and its limitations: T-cell repertoire features combined with T-cell density were reported to predict clinical outcomes in Merkel cell carcinoma patients.

The source is a human donor with Merkel cell carcinoma. The sequenced sample consisted of tumor tissue from Merkel cell carcinoma. Recombination joined TRBV4-2 with TRBJ1-2, with a weak D call of TRBD1 (6 bases match). The DNA sequence reads TGTGCCAGCAGCCAAGACCAGGGAGGGGGCTATGGCTACACCTTC. Its amino acids are CASSQDQGGGYGYTF.